This T cell receptor beta chain was sequenced in a study of T cell clones after liver transplantation. For the study at large: TCRbeta sequencing after a pre-transplant mixed lymphocyte reaction identified graft-donor-reactive clones, later tracked in post-transplant blood. Pre-transplant mixed lymphocyte reactions yielded third-party-reactive TCRbeta sequences as comparators for graft-donor-reactive sequences. Study observations and caveats: Compared with third party-reactive sequences, donor-reactive ones declined more, independent of withdrawal success.

This clone is large by share. As yet, its antigen is unknown. Proliferating CFSE-low MLR cells were sequenced to define alloreactive TCRbeta sequences. Graft donor PBMCs, splenocytes, lymph-node cells, or third-party PBMCs stimulated pre-transplant recipient cells. Some clones are missing from TCRdb's copy, which holds only in-frame ones; the method was immunoSEQ multiplex PCR. Of about 2,900 clones in the sample, around 25% were seen once. Germline-derived CDR1 and CDR2 are LNHDA and SQIVND (reference sequence). The CDR3 covers 13 residues. V was trimmed by 4 bases and J by 4 bases, leaving 8 bases between them.

V and J are TRBV19 and TRBJ1-3, with a possible D match to TRBD1 (6 bases). The receptor was isolated from a human patient who received a liver transplant. Some T cells may have originated in the graft donor. The sequencing input was CD4+ T cells from PBMCs cultured with third-party cells. CDR3 sequence: CASSRGPGNTIYF. DNA of the CDR3: TGTGCCAGTAGTAGGGGGCCCGGAAACACCATATATTTT. The full variable domain, completed using reference TRBV19 and TRBJ1-3, is DGGITQSPKYLFRKEGQNVTLSCEQNLNHDAMYWYRQDPGQGLRLIYYSQIVNDFQKGDIAEGYSVSREKKESFPLTVTSAQKNPTAFYLCASSRGPGNTIYFGEGSWLTVV.